This entry describes one T cell receptor (beta chain). CDR3 length: 14 amino acids. The V gene end was trimmed by 6 bases and the J gene end by 14 bases; junction bases not matched to a gene: 17. Germline loops: CDR1 ENHRY, CDR2 SYGVKD. This specimen comes from a study of PD-L1 blockade in urothelial cancer. On the study more broadly: Specimens of blood held a median count of approximately 150,000 T cells.

Synthetic analogs of TCR templates were spiked into every PCR. Measured with immunoSEQ multiplex PCR; TCRdb has only the in-frame clones, and not every one. The sample shows more than 95,000 clones, 86% of them seen only once. As for time point: peripheral blood 6 weeks after treatment start. Sample contribution per patient ranged from 1 to 8, covering pretreatment and on-treatment. This chain links TRBV10-3 with TRBJ2-3, with TRBD2 identical over 7 bases. This TCR derives from a man aged 45-60 years with urothelial cancer. The starting material was PBMCs, obtained around atezolizumab (anti-PD-L1) treatment. CDR3 amino acids: CAIRGSSSGSFLYF. As DNA, the CDR3 is TGTGCCATCAGGGGGAGCTCTAGCGGTTCTTTTCTGTATTTT.